These 8 T cell receptor beta chains share one sample of origin, sequenced in a study of CD8 T cells in Susac syndrome. When the RNA was reverse transcribed, random hexamers were used with an input of roughly 0.45 to 1 ug. One entry per CDR3 protein, called by TCRdb with MiXCR from the immunoSEQ multiplex PCR reads. The sample consists of around 130,000 distinct CDR3 sequences, approximately 96% of them appearing once. Specimen: CD4+ T cells from PBMCs. These receptor sequences come from a human donor with multiple sclerosis.

The rearrangement links TRBV5-4 to TRBJ2-1; D might be TRBD2 (6 bases). The length of the CDR3 is 14 residues. The germline V gene has CDR1 SGHNT and CDR2 YYREEE (reference sequence). Deletions cut 3 bases from V and 5 bases from J, with 12 bases between. DNA of the CDR3: TGTGCCAGCAGCTCCCTAGGCGGGAACAATGAGCAGTTCTTC. Amino acid sequence: CASSSLGGNNEQFF. The whole variable domain, filled in from reference TRBV5-4 and TRBJ2-1, reads ETGVTQSPTHLIKTRGQQVTLRCSSQSGHNTVSWYQQALGQGPQFIFQYYREEENGRGNFPPRFSGLQFPNYSSELNVNALELDDSALYLCASSSLGGNNEQFFGPGTRLTVL.

This chain uses TRBV28 with TRBJ1-5; TRBD1 matches 7 bases. The CDR3 sequence is 15 residues long. From germline, CDR1 is MDHEN and CDR2 SYDVKM. The ends lost 6 bases at V and 6 bases at J; junction bases unmatched: 11. CDR3: CASSLRGQGSQPQHF. Written as DNA, the CDR3 is TGTGCCAGCAGCCTGAGGGGGCAGGGAAGTCAGCCCCAGCATTTT.

The gene calls are TRBV4-3 and TRBJ2-7, with D possibly being TRBD1 (5 bases). Trimming removed 0 bases from V and 1 base from J, with 13 bases in between. The CDR3 covers 16 residues. Germline V gene data show CDR1 as LGHNA and CDR2 as YSLEER. The CDR3 DNA reads as TGCGCCAGCAGCCAAGAGTCGGACATTATTTCCTACGAGCAGTACTTC. Its translation: CASSQESDIISYEQYF.

The J gene is TRBJ1-1, the V gene TRBV12-3 or TRBV12-4; D call uncertain. The CDR3 is 14 residues long. Trimming took off 8 bases at V and 1 base at J, with 14 bases between the two ends. The CDR3 sequence is CASGGTVKNTEAFF. CDR3 nucleotide sequence: TGTGCCAGCGGCGGTACCGTGAAGAACACTGAAGCTTTCTTT.

V and J are TRBV28 and TRBJ1-1; D is unclear. V lost 2 bases to trimming and J lost 0 bases, with 10 bases between them. The CDR3 contains 15 residues. CDR1 MDHEN and CDR2 SYDVKM come from the germline V gene. Written as DNA, the CDR3 is TGTGCCAGCAGTTTACTGGGCGGCATGAACACTGAAGCTTTCTTT. Translating it yields CASSLLGGMNTEAFF.

This clonotype was counted a few times. V usage is TRBV19 and J usage is TRBJ1-1; the D gene is possibly TRBD1 (5 bases). Trimming took 3 bases from V and 1 from J, leaving 9 bases between them. The CDR3 sequence is 14 residues long. Germline CDR1 reads LNHDA; CDR2 reads SQIVND (reference sequence). CDR3 in DNA: TGTGCCAGTAGTATGGGACGTTGGAACACTGAAGCTTTCTTT. Its protein is CASSMGRWNTEAFF. Complete variable domain (other parts from reference TRBV19 and TRBJ1-1): DGGITQSPKYLFRKEGQNVTLSCEQNLNHDAMYWYRQDPGQGLRLIYYSQIVNDFQKGDIAEGYSVSREKKESFPLTVTSAQKNPTAFYLCASSMGRWNTEAFFGQGTRLTVV.

This chain links TRBV30 with TRBJ1-1; a possible D gene is TRBD1 (5 bases). This CDR3 has 12 residues. CDR1 and CDR2 from the germline V gene are GTSNPN and SVGIG (reference sequence). V lost 0 bases and J 5 bases, leaving 7 bases between the germline ends. This chain's CDR3 is CAWSVRGTEAFF. Here the CDR3 DNA reads TGTGCCTGGAGTGTACGGGGGACTGAAGCTTTCTTT.

CDR3 nucleotide sequence: TGTGCCAGCAGCTTACAGGGAATTGGAAGGTCACCCCTCCACTTT. Residues: CASSLQGIGRSPLHF. J is TRBJ1-6 and V is TRBV11-1; D may be TRBD1 (5 bases). V was clipped by 2 bases and J by 10 bases, with 15 bases between them. Germline V CDR1 and CDR2: SGHAT, FQDESV (reference sequence). CDR3 length equals 15 residues.